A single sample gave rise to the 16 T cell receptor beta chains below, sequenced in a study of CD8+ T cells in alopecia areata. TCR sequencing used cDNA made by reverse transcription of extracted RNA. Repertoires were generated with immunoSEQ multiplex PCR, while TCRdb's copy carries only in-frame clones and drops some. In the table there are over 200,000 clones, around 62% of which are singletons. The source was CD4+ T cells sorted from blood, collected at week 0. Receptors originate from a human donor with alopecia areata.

The CDR3 DNA follows: TGTGCCAGCAGCCAAGTCGGAGGCAGGGGGCGCACCGGGGAGCTGTTTTTT. It translates to CASSQVGGRGRTGELFF. The chain joins TRBV4-2 to TRBJ2-2; 8 bases are shared with TRBD1. Trimming cost V 1 base and J 4 bases; bases outside gene matches: 8. This CDR3 region has 17 residues. CDR1 LGHNA and CDR2 YNFKEQ come from the germline V gene.

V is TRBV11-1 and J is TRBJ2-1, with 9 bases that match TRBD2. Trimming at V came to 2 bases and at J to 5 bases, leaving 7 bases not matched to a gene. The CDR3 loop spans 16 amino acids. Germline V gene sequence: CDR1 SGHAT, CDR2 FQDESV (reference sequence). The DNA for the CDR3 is TGTGCCAGCAGCTTAAGCCTAGCGGGACAGCACAATGAGCAGTTCTTC. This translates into CASSLSLAGQHNEQFF.

The DNA for the CDR3 is TGTGCCAGCAGCCAAGAGCCGGGGGCGGTCTATGGCTACACCTTC. Its protein product is CASSQEPGAVYGYTF. The rearrangement joins TRBV4-2 to TRBJ1-2; the D gene is possibly TRBD1 (6 bases). CDR1 and CDR2 (germline): LGHNA, YNFKEQ. The CDR3 has 15 amino acids. The V end lost 0 bases, the J end lost 4 bases, and 12 bases lay between the germline ends.

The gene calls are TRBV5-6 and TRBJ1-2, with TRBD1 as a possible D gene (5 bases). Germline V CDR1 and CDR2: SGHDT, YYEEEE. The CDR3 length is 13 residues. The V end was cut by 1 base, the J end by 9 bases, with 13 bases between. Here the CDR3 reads CASSLMQGGSYTF. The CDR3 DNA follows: TGTGCCAGCAGCTTGATGCAGGGTGGGAGCTACACCTTC. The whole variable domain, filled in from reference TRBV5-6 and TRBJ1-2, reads DAGVTQSPTHLIKTRGQQVTLRCSPKSGHDTVSWYQQALGQGPQFIFQYYEEEERQRGNFPDRFSGHQFPNYSSELNVNALLLGDSALYLCASSLMQGGSYTFGSGTRLTVV.

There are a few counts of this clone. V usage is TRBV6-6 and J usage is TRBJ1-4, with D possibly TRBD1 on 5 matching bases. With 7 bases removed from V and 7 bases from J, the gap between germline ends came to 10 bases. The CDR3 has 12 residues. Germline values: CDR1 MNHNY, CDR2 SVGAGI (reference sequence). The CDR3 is CASTPGSEKLFF. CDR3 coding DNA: TGTGCCAGCACTCCAGGGAGTGAAAAACTGTTTTTT.

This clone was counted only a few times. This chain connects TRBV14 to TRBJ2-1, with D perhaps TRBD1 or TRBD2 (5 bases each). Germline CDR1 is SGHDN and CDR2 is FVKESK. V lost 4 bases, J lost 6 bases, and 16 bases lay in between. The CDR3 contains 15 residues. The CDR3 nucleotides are TGTGCCAGCAGCCCCGGGGCCGGCTCTCTCAATGAGCAGTTCTTC. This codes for CASSPGAGSLNEQFF.

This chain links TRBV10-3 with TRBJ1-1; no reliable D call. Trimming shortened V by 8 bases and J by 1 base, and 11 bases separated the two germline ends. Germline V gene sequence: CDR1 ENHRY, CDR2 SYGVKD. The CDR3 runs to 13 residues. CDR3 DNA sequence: TGTGCCATCGGACGAGAGGGGAACACTGAAGCTTTCTTT. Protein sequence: CAIGREGNTEAFF.

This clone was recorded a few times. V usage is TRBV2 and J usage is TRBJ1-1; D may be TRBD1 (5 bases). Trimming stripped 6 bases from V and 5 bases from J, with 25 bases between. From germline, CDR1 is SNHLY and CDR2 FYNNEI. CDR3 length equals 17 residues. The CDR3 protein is CASSQHLGPRAETEAFF. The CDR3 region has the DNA TGTGCCAGCAGCCAACATCTTGGACCCAGGGCGGAAACTGAAGCTTTCTTT.

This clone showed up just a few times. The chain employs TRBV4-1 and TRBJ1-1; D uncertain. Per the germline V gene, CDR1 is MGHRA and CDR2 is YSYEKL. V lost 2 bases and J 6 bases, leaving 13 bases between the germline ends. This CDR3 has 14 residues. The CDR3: CASSQPGRRPEAFF. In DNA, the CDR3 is TGCGCCAGCAGCCAACCCGGCCGTCGACCTGAAGCTTTCTTT.

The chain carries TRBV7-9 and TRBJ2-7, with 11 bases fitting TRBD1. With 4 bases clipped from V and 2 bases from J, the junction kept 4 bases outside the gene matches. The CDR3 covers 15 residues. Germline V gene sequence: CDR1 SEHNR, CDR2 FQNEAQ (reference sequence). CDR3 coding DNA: TGTGCCAGCAGCTCGCCGGGACAGGGGGCCTACGAGCAGTACTTC. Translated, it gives CASSSPGQGAYEQYF.

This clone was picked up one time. The chain's CDR3 is CSVKYNEQFF. Written as DNA, the CDR3 is TGCAGCGTTAAATACAATGAGCAGTTCTTC. The chain recombines TRBV29-1 with TRBJ2-1, with D unclear. CDR3 length: 10 residues. Deletions cut 5 bases from V and 4 bases from J, with 3 bases between. Germline V CDR1 and CDR2: SQVTM, ANQGSEA.

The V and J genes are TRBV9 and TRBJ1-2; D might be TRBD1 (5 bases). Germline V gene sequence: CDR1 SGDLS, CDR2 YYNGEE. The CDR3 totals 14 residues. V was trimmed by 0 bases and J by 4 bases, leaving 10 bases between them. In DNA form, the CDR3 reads TGTGCCAGCAGCGTAGATGGGACCATCTATGGCTACACCTTC. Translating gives CASSVDGTIYGYTF.

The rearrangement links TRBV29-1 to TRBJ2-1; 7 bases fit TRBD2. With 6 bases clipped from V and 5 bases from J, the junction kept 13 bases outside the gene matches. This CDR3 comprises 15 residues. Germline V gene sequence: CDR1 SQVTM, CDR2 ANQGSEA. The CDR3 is CSVRTTSRGNNEQFF. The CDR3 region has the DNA TGCAGCGTCCGAACGACTAGCCGGGGAAACAATGAGCAGTTCTTC.

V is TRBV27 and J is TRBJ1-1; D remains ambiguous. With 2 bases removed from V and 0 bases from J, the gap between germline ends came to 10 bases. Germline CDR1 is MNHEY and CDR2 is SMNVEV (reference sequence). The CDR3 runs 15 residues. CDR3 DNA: TGTGCCAGCAGTTTACTGGGTTCGGTGAACACTGAAGCTTTCTTT. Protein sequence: CASSLLGSVNTEAFF.

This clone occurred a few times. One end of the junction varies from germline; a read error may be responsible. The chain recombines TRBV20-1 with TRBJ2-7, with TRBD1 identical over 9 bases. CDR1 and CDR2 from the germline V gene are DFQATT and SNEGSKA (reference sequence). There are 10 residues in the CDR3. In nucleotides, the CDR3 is TGCAGTGCTAGGCTTAACAGGGGGCACTTC. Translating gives CSARLNRGHF.

The CDR3 DNA reads TGTGCCAGCAGCCCGGAGGGCAGGGGACTAGCGGGAGGAAGCTCCTACAATGAGCAGTTCTTC. Protein product: CASSPEGRGLAGGSSYNEQFF. V and J are TRBV4-2 and TRBJ2-1; 15 nucleotides agree with TRBD2. With 4 bases clipped from V and 0 bases from J, the junction kept 13 bases outside the gene matches. This CDR3 comprises 21 residues. CDR1 LGHNA and CDR2 YNFKEQ come from the germline V gene.